This T cell receptor (beta chain) was documented in a study of cytomegalovirus exposure and HLA in healthy donors. Looking at the study overall: A later analysis reported the same platform for the 120 validation repertoires and the roughly 700 first-cohort repertoires.

To note about this clone: At one end, the junction sequence differs from germline, possibly due to a read error.

There are 12 residues in the CDR3. Germline V gene lookup returns CDR1 MDHEN and CDR2 SYDVKM. Clones were read by immunoSEQ multiplex PCR, and TCRdb kept only the in-frame ones, dropping some. The sample contains about 110,000 clones, more than 75% of which appear only once. The source of this sequence is a woman in her 30s in good health and CMV-seropositive. The genes are TRBV28 and TRBJ1-4; tentative D call: TRBD1 (6 bases). Sequencing was done on a sample of PBMCs. In nucleotides, the CDR3 is TGTGCCAGCAATTTAGGGGGAGGGACACTGTTTTTT. This sequence encodes CASNLGGGTLFF.